The 31 T cell receptor beta chains below come from one sample, sequenced in a study of shared clonotypes between healthy human individuals. Using immunoSEQ multiplex PCR, the repertoire was profiled, and TCRdb retains in-frame clones only, with some absent. The sample has about 2.3 million clones; just under 95% are singletons. The source material was naive CD4+ T cells from PBMCs. The subset is: CD45RA+ positively selected. Source of these receptors: a man younger than 35 in good health. Some clones in this sample may be carry-over from other donors' samples.

The chain joins TRBV7-9 to TRBJ2-7; 7 bases are a match to TRBD2. With V trimmed by 0 bases and J by 5 bases, 1 base remained unmatched. The V gene's germline CDR1 is SEHNR and CDR2 FQNEAQ (reference sequence). This CDR3 has 13 amino acids. The CDR3 region has the DNA TGTGCCAGCAGCTTAGCGACTAGCAACGAGCAGTACTTC. It is translated as CASSLATSNEQYF.

The rearrangement links TRBV5-4 to TRBJ2-1, with D hard to call. This CDR3 contains 15 residues. The germline V gene has CDR1 SGHNT and CDR2 YYREEE (reference sequence). V lost 0 bases to trimming and J lost 0 bases, with 7 bases between them. The CDR3 loop is CASSLDLGSYNEQFF. CDR3 DNA sequence: TGTGCCAGCAGCTTGGACTTGGGCTCCTACAATGAGCAGTTCTTC.

Comment on this clone: The sample has other DNA sequences that encode this CDR3 too. This chain joins TRBV5-1 and TRBJ2-5; 9 nucleotides align to TRBD2. The CDR3 runs 14 residues. V shed 4 bases, J shed 2 bases, and the junction held 3 bases outside the gene matches. CDR1 and CDR2 from the germline V gene are SGHRS and YFSETQ. For the CDR3, the DNA is TGCGCCAGCAGCGCTACTAGCGGGCAAGAGACCCAGTACTTC. Its protein product is CASSATSGQETQYF.

The rearrangement joins TRBV5-4 to TRBJ2-2, with 11 positions matching TRBD2. CDR1 is SGHNT, CDR2 YYREEE, per germline (reference sequence). V was clipped by 1 base and J by 0 bases; unmatched bases: 2. The CDR3 sequence is 17 residues long. The CDR3 DNA reads TGTGCCAGCAGCTTGCCGGGACTAGCGGCGAACACCGGGGAGCTGTTTTTT. Translating it yields CASSLPGLAANTGELFF.

The V call is TRBV7-2, the J call TRBJ2-7; D is undetermined. V gave up 5 bases and J gave up 3 bases, with 5 bases separating them. Germline CDR1 SGHTA, CDR2 FQGNSA. This CDR3 has 11 residues. CDR3 sequence (DNA): TGTGCCAGCAGCCAATTCTACGAGCAGTACTTC. It is translated as CASSQFYEQYF.

The V gene is TRBV4-1, the J gene TRBJ1-1; 9 nucleotides line up with TRBD1. V shed 4 bases and J 3 bases; nucleotides not matched to a gene: 6. From germline, CDR1 is MGHRA and CDR2 YSYEKL. The CDR3 consists of 15 residues. DNA of the CDR3: TGCGCCAGCAGCCGGGAACAGGGGGCATACACTGAAGCTTTCTTT. This codes for CASSREQGAYTEAFF.

The chain combines TRBV7-9 with TRBJ2-7; D possibly corresponds to TRBD2 (6 bases). There are 12 residues in the CDR3. Deletions cut 8 bases from V and 5 bases from J, with 13 bases between. Germline lookup yields CDR1 SEHNR and CDR2 FQNEAQ (reference sequence). CDR3 in amino acids: CASRGLSDEQYF. The CDR3, as DNA: TGTGCCAGCCGGGGGTTATCGGACGAGCAGTACTTC.

The V call is TRBV4-2, the J call TRBJ1-5; D remains unclear. Germline V lookup: CDR1 LGHNA, CDR2 YNFKEQ. This CDR3 has 13 residues. Trimming shortened V by 0 bases and J by 4 bases, and 4 bases separated the two germline ends. This CDR3 reads CASSQEMNQPQHF. CDR3 nucleotide sequence: TGTGCCAGCAGCCAAGAGATGAATCAGCCCCAGCATTTT.

The count of this clone is one. The chain joins TRBV5-1 to TRBJ2-7; D possibly corresponds to TRBD2 (6 bases). The CDR3 length is 13 residues. The V gene's germline CDR1 is SGHRS and CDR2 YFSETQ. Trimming left V 2 bases short and J 5 bases short, with 11 bases between. CDR3 loop: CASSFGGPNEQYF. In nucleotides, the CDR3 is TGCGCCAGCAGCTTTGGAGGGCCAAACGAGCAGTACTTC.

The rearrangement uses TRBV7-2 and TRBJ2-1, with 7 positions matching TRBD2. The germline V gene encodes CDR1 SGHTA and CDR2 FQGNSA. This CDR3 is built from 19 residues. V was pared by 1 base and J by 5 bases, with 17 bases of the junction left unmatched. CDR3 amino acids: CASSLDQAGRSFRDNEQFF. The DNA for the CDR3 is TGTGCCAGCAGCTTAGACCAAGCGGGGAGGAGCTTTAGGGACAATGAGCAGTTCTTC.

The CDR3 loop reads CASSFQGARGGDEQYF. CDR3 DNA sequence: TGTGCCAGCAGCTTTCAAGGGGCCCGAGGTGGCGACGAGCAGTACTTC. V usage is TRBV11-2 and J usage is TRBJ2-7; D is perhaps TRBD1 (5 bases). V was clipped by 3 bases and J by 5 bases, with 20 bases between them. Germline assignment: CDR1 SGHAT and CDR2 FQNNGV. The CDR3 extends over 16 amino acids.

The J gene is TRBJ1-3, the V gene TRBV7-6; TRBD1 might be the D (5 bases). The CDR3 loop spans 16 amino acids. Trimming took 1 base from V and 0 from J, leaving 10 bases between them. CDR1 and CDR2 from the germline V gene are SGHVS and FNYEAQ. For the CDR3, the DNA is TGTGCCAGCAGCTTAGGTCAGGGTATCTCTGGAAACACCATATATTTT. Encoded protein: CASSLGQGISGNTIYF.

The chain joins TRBV6-5 to TRBJ2-1; D ambiguous. Trimming removed 6 bases from V and 2 bases from J, with 8 bases in between. This CDR3 region has 13 residues. From germline, CDR1 is MNHEY and CDR2 SVGAGI. The CDR3 DNA sequence: TGTGCCAGCAGGCTGAGCACCTACAATGAGCAGTTCTTC. This codes for CASRLSTYNEQFF.

The chain recombines TRBV7-6 with TRBJ2-7; D remains unclear. The CDR3 totals 18 residues. The V and J ends lost 2 bases and 2 bases respectively, with 22 bases between them. Germline loops: CDR1 SGHVS, CDR2 FNYEAQ. The CDR3 is CASSLRVQATPATYEQYF. CDR3 sequence (DNA): TGTGCCAGCAGCTTAAGGGTTCAGGCGACCCCAGCAACCTACGAGCAGTACTTC.

This clone was seen only once. The chain combines TRBV5-6 with TRBJ2-2; possibly TRBD2 for D (5 bases). The CDR3 is made up of 15 amino acids. Germline loops: CDR1 SGHDT, CDR2 YYEEEE. V lost 1 base and J 3 bases, leaving 10 bases between the germline ends. CDR3 DNA sequence: TGTGCCAGCAGCTTGCTGGACTCTTACACCGGGGAGCTGTTTTTT. Protein: CASSLLDSYTGELFF.

This clone has only one observation. The chain recombines TRBV19 with TRBJ1-5; 12 bases match TRBD1. The CDR3 runs 16 residues. In germline, CDR1 is LNHDA, CDR2 SQIVND (reference sequence). The junction had 9 bases not matched to a gene; V was cut back by 5 bases and J by 7 bases. CDR3 sequence: CASSPGTGGAGQPQHF. The CDR3 DNA reads as TGTGCCAGTAGTCCCGGGACAGGGGGCGCAGGGCAGCCCCAGCATTTT.

Comment on this clone: Other DNA sequences in the sample encode the same CDR3. The chain employs TRBV5-1 and TRBJ2-3, with D perhaps matching TRBD1 (5 bases). The V end was cut by 2 bases, the J end by 0 bases, with 13 bases between. In germline, CDR1 is SGHRS, CDR2 YFSETQ. The CDR3 is 16 amino acids. The CDR3 loop reads CASSLGGRGSTDTQYF. CDR3 nucleotide sequence: TGCGCCAGCAGCTTAGGCGGAAGGGGTAGCACAGATACGCAGTATTTT.

The chain is built from TRBV27 and TRBJ2-1; D unresolved. This CDR3 contains 13 residues. Trimming pared 5 bases from V and 3 bases from J, leaving 8 bases between. Germline V lookup: CDR1 MNHEY, CDR2 SMNVEV (reference sequence). CDR3 protein: CASSPGFYNEQFF. In nucleotides, the CDR3 is TGTGCCAGCAGTCCCGGGTTCTACAATGAGCAGTTCTTC.

This clone was recorded only once. Within the sample, other DNA sequences also encode this same CDR3. J is TRBJ1-1 and V is TRBV18, with unresolved D. Trimming pared 1 base from V and 2 bases from J, leaving 5 bases between. The CDR3 covers 13 residues. Germline V gene sequence: CDR1 KGHSH, CDR2 LQKENI. The CDR3 loop reads CASSPQKNTEAFF. The CDR3 DNA sequence: TGTGCCAGCTCACCACAGAAAAACACTGAAGCTTTCTTT. Looking up the rest from reference TRBV18 and TRBJ1-1 gives the full variable domain: NAGVMQNPRHLVRRRGQEARLRCSPMKGHSHVYWYRQLPEEGLKFMVYLQKENIIDESGMPKERFSAEFPKEGPSILRIQQVVRGDSAAYFCASSPQKNTEAFFGQGTRLTVV.

The chain uses TRBV28 and TRBJ2-1; D remains ambiguous. Per the germline V gene, CDR1 is MDHEN and CDR2 is SYDVKM. The CDR3 runs 15 residues. V was shortened by 7 bases and J by 2 bases, with 15 bases between the two germline ends. CDR3 residues: CASTLKDRAYNEQFF. CDR3 DNA: TGTGCCAGCACCCTCAAGGACCGGGCCTACAATGAGCAGTTCTTC.

This sequence joins TRBV10-3 and TRBJ2-7; 11 bases are shared with TRBD1. V dropped 10 bases and J dropped 6; count of bases not matched to a gene: 17. In germline, CDR1 is ENHRY, CDR2 SYGVKD. This CDR3 spans 16 amino acids. The chain's CDR3 is CATGTRRGGTGGEQYF. The CDR3, as DNA: TGTGCCACCGGAACCCGACGAGGAGGGACAGGGGGCGAGCAGTACTTC.

J is TRBJ2-4 and V is TRBV15; D assignment may be TRBD1 or TRBD2 (6 bases each). The germline gives CDR1 LNHNV, CDR2 YYDKDF (reference sequence). The V and J ends lost 6 bases and 8 bases respectively, with 17 bases between them. CDR3 length: 14 residues. The CDR3 DNA follows: TGTGCCACCAGGGGGGGCGGGGCCCGAGACATTCAGTACTTC. It specifies CATRGGGARDIQYF.

The chain joins TRBV5-1 to TRBJ2-6; D perhaps matches TRBD2 (5 bases). V lost 0 bases to trimming and J lost 0 bases, with 10 bases between them. The germline gives CDR1 SGHRS, CDR2 YFSETQ. The CDR3 runs to 17 residues. CDR3 nucleotides: TGCGCCAGCAGCTTGGCCACCGGGGTCTCTGGGGCCAACGTCCTGACTTTC. Translated, it gives CASSLATGVSGANVLTF.

V usage is TRBV28 and J usage is TRBJ2-3; a possible D gene is TRBD2 (6 bases). Trimming removed 7 bases at V and 2 bases at J, with 16 bases between. Germline values: CDR1 MDHEN, CDR2 SYDVKM. The CDR3 runs 15 residues. The CDR3 DNA reads as TGTGCCAGCACCTATTTGGGGACTTCCACAGATACGCAGTATTTT. Residues: CASTYLGTSTDTQYF.

Turning to this clone: Other DNA sequences in the sample encode the same CDR3. The rearrangement uses TRBV19 and TRBJ1-2; D gene unclear. CDR1 and CDR2 (germline): LNHDA, SQIVND (reference sequence). V was trimmed by 0 bases and J by 4 bases, leaving 3 bases between them. This CDR3 region has 12 residues. Here the CDR3 DNA reads TGTGCCAGTAGTATAGAATCCTATGGCTACACCTTC. Translated, it gives CASSIESYGYTF.

The rearrangement links TRBV19 to TRBJ2-6, with D uncertain. The germline V gene encodes CDR1 LNHDA and CDR2 SQIVND (reference sequence). The CDR3 is 14 amino acids. V gave up 4 bases and J gave up 3 bases, with 7 bases separating them. In DNA form, the CDR3 reads TGTGCCAGTAGTAATTTGGGTGGGGCCAACGTCCTGACTTTC. It encodes CASSNLGGANVLTF.

This clone was counted a single time. The chain has TRBV7-9 and TRBJ2-7, with a possible D match to TRBD1 (6 bases). Trimming removed 5 bases from V and 1 base from J, with 15 bases in between. The CDR3 extends over 15 amino acids. Germline V gene data show CDR1 as SEHNR and CDR2 as FQNEAQ (reference sequence). The CDR3 loop reads CASSPGDKGSYEQYF. The CDR3 nucleotides read TGTGCCAGCAGCCCAGGGGACAAGGGATCCTACGAGCAGTACTTC.

The rearrangement uses TRBV5-1 and TRBJ2-1; 8 bases match TRBD2. CDR3 size: 16 residues. Germline V gene lookup returns CDR1 SGHRS and CDR2 YFSETQ. Trimming cost V 1 base and J 2 bases; bases outside gene matches: 5. CDR3 in DNA: TGCGCCAGCAGCTTGCTGACAGCGGGGGCCTACAATGAGCAGTTCTTC. Amino acid sequence: CASSLLTAGAYNEQFF.

The CDR3 loop reads CASSFTGSYGYTF. In nucleotides, the CDR3 is TGTGCCAGCAGCTTCACAGGATCGTATGGCTACACCTTC. The rearrangement links TRBV5-5 to TRBJ1-2, with a tentative D call TRBD1 (5 bases). CDR1 SGHKS and CDR2 YYEKEE come from the germline V gene (reference sequence). V was pared by 2 bases and J by 5 bases, with 10 bases between. This CDR3 spans 13 amino acids.

The V and J genes are TRBV5-4 and TRBJ1-4, with D possibly being TRBD1 (6 bases). CDR1 and CDR2 (germline): SGHNT, YYREEE (reference sequence). The CDR3 is 14 amino acids. V lost 0 bases and J lost 7, with 10 bases in between. The CDR3 nucleotides are TGTGCCAGCAGCTTGGTACAGGGTGGTGAAAAACTGTTTTTT. Encoded protein: CASSLVQGGEKLFF.

CDR3 in DNA: TGCAGCGTTGAAAGTACAGACCAAGAGACCCAGTACTTC. Translation: CSVESTDQETQYF. The chain links TRBV29-1 to TRBJ2-5; D is undetermined. V lost 2 bases and J 0 bases, leaving 7 bases between the germline ends. Germline CDR1 is SQVTM and CDR2 is ANQGSEA. The CDR3 consists of 13 residues. Together with reference TRBV29-1 and TRBJ2-5, the CDR3 gives the full variable domain: SAVISQKPSRDICQRGTSLTIQCQVDSQVTMMFWYRQQPGQSLTLIATANQGSEATYESGFVIDKFPISRPNLTFSTLTVSNMSPEDSSIYLCSVESTDQETQYFGPGTRLLVL.